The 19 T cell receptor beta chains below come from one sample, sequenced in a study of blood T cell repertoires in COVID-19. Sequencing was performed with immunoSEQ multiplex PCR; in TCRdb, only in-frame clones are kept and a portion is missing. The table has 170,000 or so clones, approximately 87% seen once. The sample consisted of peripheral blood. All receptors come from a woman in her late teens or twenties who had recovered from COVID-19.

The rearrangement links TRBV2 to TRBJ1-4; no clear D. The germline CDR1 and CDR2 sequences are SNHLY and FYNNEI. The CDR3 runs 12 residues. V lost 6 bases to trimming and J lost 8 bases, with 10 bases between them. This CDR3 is CASRTGSEKLFF. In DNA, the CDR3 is TGTGCCAGCAGGACCGGGTCCGAAAAACTGTTTTTT.

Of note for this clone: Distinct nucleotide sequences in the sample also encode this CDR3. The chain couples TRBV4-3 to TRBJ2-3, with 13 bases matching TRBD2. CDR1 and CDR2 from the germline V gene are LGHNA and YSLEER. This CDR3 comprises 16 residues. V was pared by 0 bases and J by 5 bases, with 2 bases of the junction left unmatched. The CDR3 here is CASSQELAGGRDTQYF. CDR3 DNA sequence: TGCGCCAGCAGCCAAGAACTAGCGGGGGGGCGAGATACGCAGTATTTT.

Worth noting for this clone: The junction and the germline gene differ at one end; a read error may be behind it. The CDR3 nucleotides are TGTGCCAGCAGTCAAGCCGAGACTGGACTAGCGGGTTTAGCCAAAAACATTCAGTACTTC. Residues: CASSQAETGLAGLAKNIQYF. V and J are TRBV6-1 and TRBJ2-4; TRBD2 aligns across 11 bases. CDR1 is MNHNS and CDR2 is SASEGT in the germline V gene. This CDR3 is 20 amino acids long.

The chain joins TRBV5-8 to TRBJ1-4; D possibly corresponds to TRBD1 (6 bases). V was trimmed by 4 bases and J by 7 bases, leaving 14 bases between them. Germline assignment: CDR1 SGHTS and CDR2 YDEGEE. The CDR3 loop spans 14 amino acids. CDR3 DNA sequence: TGTGCCAGCAGCCCAGGGGCCCGAATTGAAAAACTGTTTTTT. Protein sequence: CASSPGARIEKLFF.

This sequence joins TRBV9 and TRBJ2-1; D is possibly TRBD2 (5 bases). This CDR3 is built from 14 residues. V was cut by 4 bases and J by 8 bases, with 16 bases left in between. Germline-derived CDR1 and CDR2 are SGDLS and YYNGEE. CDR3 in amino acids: CASSPGGGVHEQFF. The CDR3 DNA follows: TGTGCCAGCAGCCCCGGAGGTGGGGTCCATGAGCAGTTCTTC. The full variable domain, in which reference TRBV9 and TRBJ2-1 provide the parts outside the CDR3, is DSGVTQTPKHLITATGQRVTLRCSPRSGDLSVYWYQQSLDQGLQFLIQYYNGEERAKGNILERFSAQQFPDLHSELNLSSLELGDSALYFCASSPGGGVHEQFFGPGTRLTVL.

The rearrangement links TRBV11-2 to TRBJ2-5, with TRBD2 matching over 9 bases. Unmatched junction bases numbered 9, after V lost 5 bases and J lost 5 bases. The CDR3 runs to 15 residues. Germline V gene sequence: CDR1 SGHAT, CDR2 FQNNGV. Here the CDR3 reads CASSGRTSVGETQYF. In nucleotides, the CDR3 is TGTGCCAGCAGCGGCCGGACTAGCGTGGGGGAGACCCAGTACTTC.

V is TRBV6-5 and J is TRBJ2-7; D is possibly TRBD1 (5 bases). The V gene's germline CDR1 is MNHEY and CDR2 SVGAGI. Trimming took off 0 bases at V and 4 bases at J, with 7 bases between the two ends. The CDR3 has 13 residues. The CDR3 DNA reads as TGTGCCAGCAGTTACTCGAGACAGTACGAGCAGTACTTC. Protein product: CASSYSRQYEQYF.

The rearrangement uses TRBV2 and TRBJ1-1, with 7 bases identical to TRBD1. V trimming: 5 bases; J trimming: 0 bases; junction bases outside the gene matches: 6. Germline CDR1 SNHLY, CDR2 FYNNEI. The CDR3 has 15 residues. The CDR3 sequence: CASSPAGQLNTEAFF. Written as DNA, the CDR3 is TGTGCCAGCAGTCCGGCGGGACAGCTGAACACTGAAGCTTTCTTT.

The CDR3 nucleotides read TGTGCCAGCAGTCGCGGACAGGCGCCTGGAGACAATGAGCAGTTCTTC. Its translation: CASSRGQAPGDNEQFF. This chain connects TRBV16 to TRBJ2-1, with 7 bases lining up with TRBD1. The CDR3 runs to 16 residues. In germline, CDR1 is KGHSY, CDR2 FQNENV. The J segment lost 5 bases and the V segment lost 6 bases, leaving 13 bases of the junction unmatched.

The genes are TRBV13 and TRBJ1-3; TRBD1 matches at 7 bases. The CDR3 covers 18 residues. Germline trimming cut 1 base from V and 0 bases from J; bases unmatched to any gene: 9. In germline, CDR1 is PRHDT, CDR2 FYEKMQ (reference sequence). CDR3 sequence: CASSLEVSGTASGNTIYF. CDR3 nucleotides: TGTGCCAGCAGCTTAGAGGTGTCCGGGACAGCCTCTGGAAACACCATATATTTT.

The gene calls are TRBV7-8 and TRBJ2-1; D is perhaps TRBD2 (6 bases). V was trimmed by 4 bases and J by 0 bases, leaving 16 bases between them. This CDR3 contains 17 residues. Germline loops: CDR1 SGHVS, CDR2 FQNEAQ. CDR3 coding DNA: TGTGCCAGCAGCTCGAAGCGGGTCCGAAGCTCCTACAATGAGCAGTTCTTC. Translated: CASSSKRVRSSYNEQFF.

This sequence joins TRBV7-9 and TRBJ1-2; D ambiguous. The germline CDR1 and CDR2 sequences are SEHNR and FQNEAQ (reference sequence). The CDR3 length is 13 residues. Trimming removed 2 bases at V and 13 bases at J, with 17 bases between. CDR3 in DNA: TGTGCCAGCAGCTTAACGGGTGTCAGCGCCATCACCTTC. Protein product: CASSLTGVSAITF.

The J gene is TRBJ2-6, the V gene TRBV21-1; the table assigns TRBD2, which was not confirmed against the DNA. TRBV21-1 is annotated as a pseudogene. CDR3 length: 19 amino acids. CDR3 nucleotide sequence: TGTGCCAGCAGCTTTCGGGACTCCTTTGGGGGGTCTGGGGCCAACGTCCTGACTTTC. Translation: CASSFRDSFGGSGANVLTF.

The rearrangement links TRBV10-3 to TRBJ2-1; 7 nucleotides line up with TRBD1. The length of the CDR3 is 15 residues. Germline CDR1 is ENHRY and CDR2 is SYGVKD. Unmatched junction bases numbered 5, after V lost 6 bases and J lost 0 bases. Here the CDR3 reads CAISASGGSYNEQFF. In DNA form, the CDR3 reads TGTGCCATCAGCGCATCAGGGGGCTCCTACAATGAGCAGTTCTTC.

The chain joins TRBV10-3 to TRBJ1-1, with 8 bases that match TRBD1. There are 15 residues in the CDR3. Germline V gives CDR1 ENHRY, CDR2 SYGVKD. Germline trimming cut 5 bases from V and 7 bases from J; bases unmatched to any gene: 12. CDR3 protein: CAISKADRAVVEAFF. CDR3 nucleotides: TGTGCCATCAGTAAAGCGGACAGGGCGGTAGTTGAAGCTTTCTTT.

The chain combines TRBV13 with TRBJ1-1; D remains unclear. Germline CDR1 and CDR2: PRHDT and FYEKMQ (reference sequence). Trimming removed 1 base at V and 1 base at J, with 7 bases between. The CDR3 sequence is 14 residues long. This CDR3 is CASSLVGGNTEAFF. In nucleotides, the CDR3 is TGTGCCAGCAGCTTAGTCGGTGGGAACACTGAAGCTTTCTTT.

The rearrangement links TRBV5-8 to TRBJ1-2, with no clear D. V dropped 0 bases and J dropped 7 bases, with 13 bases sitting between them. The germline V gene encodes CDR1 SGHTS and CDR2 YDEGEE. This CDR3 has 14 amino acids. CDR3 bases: TGTGCCAGCAGCTTGGCCAACCGGGGAGGTGGCTACACCTTC. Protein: CASSLANRGGGYTF.

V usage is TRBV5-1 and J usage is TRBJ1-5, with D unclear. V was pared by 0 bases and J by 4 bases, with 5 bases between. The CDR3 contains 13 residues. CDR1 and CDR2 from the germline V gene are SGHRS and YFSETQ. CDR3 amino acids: CASSLGLNQPQHF. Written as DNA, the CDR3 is TGCGCCAGCAGCTTGGGCCTAAATCAGCCCCAGCATTTT.

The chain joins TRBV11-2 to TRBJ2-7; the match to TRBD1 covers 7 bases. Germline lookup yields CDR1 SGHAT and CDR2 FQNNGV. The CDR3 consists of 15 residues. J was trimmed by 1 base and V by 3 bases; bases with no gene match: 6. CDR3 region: CASSFWQGVSYEQYF. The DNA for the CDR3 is TGTGCCAGCAGCTTCTGGCAGGGGGTTTCCTACGAGCAGTACTTC.